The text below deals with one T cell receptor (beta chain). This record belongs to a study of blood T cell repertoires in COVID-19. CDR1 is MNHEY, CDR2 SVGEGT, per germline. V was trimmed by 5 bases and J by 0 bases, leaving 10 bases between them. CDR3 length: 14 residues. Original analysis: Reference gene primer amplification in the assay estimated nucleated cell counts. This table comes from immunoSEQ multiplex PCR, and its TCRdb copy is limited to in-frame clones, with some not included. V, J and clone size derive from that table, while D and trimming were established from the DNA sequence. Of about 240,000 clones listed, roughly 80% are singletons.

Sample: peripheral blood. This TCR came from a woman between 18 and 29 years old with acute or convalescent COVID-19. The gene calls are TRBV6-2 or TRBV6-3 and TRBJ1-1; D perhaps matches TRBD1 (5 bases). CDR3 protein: CASSPGILNTEAFF. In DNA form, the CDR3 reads TGTGCCAGCAGTCCAGGGATTCTGAACACTGAAGCTTTCTTT.